This is a list of T cell receptor beta chains from one sample in a study of blood T cell repertoires in COVID-19. Sequencing used immunoSEQ multiplex PCR; TCRdb keeps in-frame clones, though not all of them. The sample lists about 240,000 clones; around 90% were seen once. Source material: peripheral blood. The receptors stem from a man aged 60-69 years who had recovered from COVID-19. Each CDR3 is given without its conserved first and last residue. Each record gives: V gene, J gene, CDR3 protein.

>TRBV12-3/TRBV12-4|TRBJ1-2
ASSGQYGRGYT
>TRBV30|TRBJ2-3
AWSPPGRGATDTQY
>TRBV12-3/TRBV12-4|TRBJ1-1
ASSLTGNTEAF
>TRBV30|TRBJ1-2
AWRQNSDANYGYT
>TRBV6-5|TRBJ2-4
ASSRTEGLNIQY
>TRBV5-1|TRBJ1-2
ASSLAEGDYGYT
>TRBV5-6|TRBJ2-1
ASSHFGGRDPVFPWEQF
>TRBV10-3|TRBJ1-6
AISEARVDSPLH
>TRBV7-9|TRBJ2-1
ASSSGQSSYNEQF
>TRBV3-1/TRBV3-2|TRBJ2-7
ASSSGGILYEQY
>TRBV9|TRBJ2-1
ASSVAPWTSGYNEQF
>TRBV5-1|TRBJ1-4
ASSSSGTGGEKLF
>TRBV7-2|TRBJ2-3
ASSLAGQGAADTQY
>TRBV10-3|TRBJ1-1
AITRDRGITEAF
>TRBV5-4|TRBJ2-3
ASSPSGSTDTQY
>TRBV4-1|TRBJ1-5
ASSQGGGGVYQPQH
>TRBV11-2|TRBJ1-1
ASSLGWTGTAF
>TRBV15|TRBJ1-6
ATSTGQRNSPLH
>TRBV27|TRBJ2-7
ASSYGLASYEQY
>TRBV27|TRBJ1-2
ASSFEGARRGYT
>TRBV29-1|TRBJ2-3
SVERQTRTQY
>TRBV5-1|TRBJ2-4
ASSVTGLNIQY
>TRBV3-1/TRBV3-2|TRBJ2-5
ASSQGLAGGRETQY
>TRBV4-2|TRBJ2-3
ASSQEPGGSSTDTQY
>TRBV2|TRBJ2-3
ASTLLAGGPGTQY
>TRBV4-2|TRBJ2-2
ASSQDPRTGELF
>TRBV19|TRBJ1-5
ASRQGQHSNQPQH
>TRBV5-1|TRBJ2-7
ASSQAAESLYEQY
>TRBV28|TRBJ2-1
ASTAGGSSYNEQF
>TRBV6-1|TRBJ1-3
ASSEAVGVGASGNTIY
>TRBV6-5|TRBJ2-7
ASNLQGGISYEQY
>TRBV6-2/TRBV6-3|TRBJ2-3
ASSPGDSRDTQY
>TRBV9|TRBJ1-5
ASSVDPGNQPQH
>TRBV5-4|TRBJ1-2
ASSPTGGNYGYT
>TRBV7-2|TRBJ1-2
ASSLHRQGNYGYT
>TRBV9|TRBJ1-2
ASSEGVRGGYT
>TRBV24-1|TRBJ1-5
ATSGGGWDNQPQH
>TRBV5-1|TRBJ1-2
ASSLSPGGPGYT
>TRBV9|TRBJ1-2
ASSFEQGYHYGYT
>TRBV4-1|TRBJ1-2
ASSHPTVNYGYT
>TRBV25-1|TRBJ2-3
ATHSSGGDGISDTQY
>TRBV29-1|TRBJ2-5
SVWGGYGTQY
>TRBV14|TRBJ1-2
ASSQVSWGRLYGYT
>TRBV6-2/TRBV6-3|TRBJ2-2
ASSYDSSLVYTGELF
>TRBV30|TRBJ1-2
AWSIFGGGGYT
>TRBV5-1|TRBJ2-6
ASSLAPYSGANVLT
>TRBV30|TRBJ1-2
AWSHNIPGGTCT
>TRBV18|TRBJ1-5
ASSPYRTQPQH